The rows below give T cell receptor beta chains drawn from one sample of a study of technical replicates of blood from four donors. Method: immunoSEQ multiplex PCR; TCRdb's copy keeps in-frame clones and lacks some. Of under 100,000 clones in the sample, approximately 94% were seen once. Source material: T cells isolated from PBMCs. These receptors all stem from a human donor in good health. Both conserved end residues are part of each CDR3. The D gene is left open where the match is weak. The listing skips clone size in some rows; elsewhere it reads once, few, many or a size class.

TRBJ1-1 13 - TRBV2 - CASSEGGQGVAFF TGTGCCAGCAGTGAAGGGGGGCAGGGAGTCGCTTTCTTT
TRBJ1-5 12 - TRBV5-6 - CASSQQGQPQHF TGTGCCAGCAGCCAACAGGGTCAGCCCCAGCATTTT
TRBJ2-2 18 - TRBV5-8 - CASSPAGLKTFGTGELFF TGTGCCAGCAGCCCGGCGGGACTGAAGACTTTTGGGACCGGGGAGCTGTTTTTT
TRBJ1-1 15 TRBD1 TRBV19 - CASSLQTGFNSEAFF TGTGCCAGTAGTCTACAGACAGGGTTCAATTCGGAAGCTTTCTTT
TRBJ1-1 12 TRBD1 TRBV5-1 - CASSPDRAEAFF TGCGCCAGCAGCCCGGACAGGGCTGAAGCTTTCTTT
TRBJ1-4 13 TRBD1 TRBV7-6 - CASSSGTGEKLFF TGTGCCAGCAGCTCTGGGACAGGCGAAAAACTGTTTTTT
TRBJ1-3 15 - TRBV4-1 - CASSQERTRGNTIYF TGCGCCAGCAGCCAAGAAAGGACAAGAGGAAACACCATATATTTT
TRBJ1-2 14 - TRBV7-9 - CASSPSGGDYGYTF TGTGCCAGCAGCCCCTCCGGGGGAGACTATGGCTACACCTTC
TRBJ2-1 16 TRBD2 TRBV18 - CASSPPELAGYNEQFF TGTGCCAGCTCACCACCGGAACTAGCGGGATACAATGAGCAGTTCTTC
TRBJ2-7 14 TRBD1 TRBV30 once CAWRVQGASREQYF TGTGCCTGGAGGGTGCAGGGGGCTTCGAGGGAGCAGTACTTC
TRBJ2-5 17 TRBD2 TRBV10-2 - CASSDGGSGRPQETQYF TGCGCCAGCAGTGATGGCGGTAGCGGGAGGCCCCAAGAGACCCAGTACTTC
TRBJ1-2 15 - TRBV9 - CASSAGTNINYGYTF TGTGCCAGCAGCGCCGGGACAAACATTAACTATGGCTACACCTTC
TRBJ2-2 17 TRBD2 TRBV4-1 once CASSHGLAGGNTGELFF TGCGCCAGCAGCCATGGTCTAGCGGGAGGGAACACCGGGGAGCTGTTTTTT
TRBJ2-7 16 - TRBV7-9 few CASSFSQAGPSYEQYF TGTGCCAGCAGCTTCTCGCAAGCGGGCCCATCCTACGAGCAGTACTTC
TRBJ1-2 13 TRBD1 TRBV6-1 - CASRRTGASGYTF TGTGCCAGCAGGAGAACAGGGGCTAGTGGCTACACCTTC
TRBJ1-5 12 - TRBV18 - CASSQGAQPQHF TGTGCCAGCTCACAGGGAGCTCAGCCCCAGCATTTT
TRBJ2-3 16 TRBD1 TRBV11-2 - CASKQTGGSISDTQYF TGTGCCAGCAAACAAACAGGGGGGTCCATCTCAGATACGCAGTATTTT
TRBJ2-1 14 - TRBV4-1 - CASSQDREPNEQFF TGCGCCAGCAGCCAAGATCGGGAACCCAATGAGCAGTTCTTC
TRBJ2-7 17 - TRBV4-1 - CASSQEGDSLRMGEQYF TGCGCCAGCAGCCAGGAGGGGGACAGTTTGAGAATGGGGGAGCAGTACTTC
TRBJ2-5 17 TRBD2 TRBV11-2 - CASSATPLAGVGETQYF TGTGCCAGCAGCGCAACACCACTAGCGGGAGTAGGGGAGACCCAGTACTTC
TRBJ2-5 14 - TRBV5-1 - CASSPPTSQETQYF TGCGCCAGCAGCCCCCCTACTAGTCAAGAGACCCAGTACTTC
TRBJ1-1 14 - TRBV2 - CASTSGGVDTEAFF TGTGCCAGCACCTCGGGGGGGGTGGATACTGAAGCTTTCTTT
TRBJ2-7 12 TRBD1 TRBV28 once CAARQGAYEQYF TGTGCCGCCCGACAGGGGGCCTACGAGCAGTACTTC
TRBJ2-7 12 - TRBV21-1 once CASSPRRDEQYF TGTGCCAGCAGCCCTCGGCGGGACGAGCAGTACTTC
TRBJ1-3 16 TRBD1 TRBV7-6 - CASTTGQGISGNTIYF TGTGCCAGCACCACGGGACAGGGAATCTCTGGAAACACCATATATTTT
TRBJ1-2 15 TRBD1 TRBV6-6 - CASSPTTGQYYGYTF TGTGCCAGCAGCCCAACCACGGGACAGTACTATGGCTACACCTTC
TRBJ1-2 15 - TRBV7-8 - CASSPGGGANYGYTF TGTGCCAGCAGCCCCGGCGGGGGAGCCAACTATGGCTACACCTTC
TRBJ2-7 13 TRBD1 TRBV29-1 - CSVERDSSYEQYF TGCAGCGTTGAGAGGGACAGCTCCTACGAGCAGTACTTC
TRBJ2-3 16 - TRBV28 few CASSLRTDSSTDTQYF TGTGCCAGCAGTCTAAGGACAGACTCTAGCACAGATACGCAGTATTTT
TRBJ2-3 15 TRBD2 TRBV6-4 - CASSDRLAIRDTQYF TGTGCCAGCAGTGACAGACTAGCAATAAGAGATACGCAGTATTTT
TRBJ2-5 15 TRBD1 TRBV7-9 - CASSQGDRGQETQYF TGTGCCAGCAGCCAAGGGGACAGGGGCCAAGAGACCCAGTACTTC
TRBJ1-1 17 TRBD1 TRBV5-4 once CASSLLRRDRGGAEAFF TGTGCCAGCAGCCTCTTACGACGGGACAGGGGTGGGGCTGAAGCTTTCTTT
TRBJ2-1 15 TRBD2 TRBV27 - CASSVGTSGYNEQFF TGTGCCAGCAGCGTCGGGACTAGCGGTTACAATGAGCAGTTCTTC
TRBJ1-2 15 - TRBV7-2 - CASSFTRDIHYGYTF TGTGCCAGCAGCTTTACCCGGGACATACACTATGGCTACACCTTC
TRBJ2-1 16 TRBD2 TRBV9 - CASSVKLAGEGNEQFF TGTGCCAGCAGCGTAAAACTAGCGGGAGAGGGAAATGAGCAGTTCTTC
TRBJ1-5 16 - TRBV21-1 - CASSKRSGRSSQPQHF TGTGCCAGCAGCAAAAGAAGCGGGAGGTCTTCCCAGCCCCAGCATTTT
TRBJ2-7 15 - TRBV4-2 - CASSHTFGVSYEQYF TGTGCCAGCAGCCATACGTTCGGGGTCTCCTACGAGCAGTACTTC
TRBJ1-2 15 - TRBV4-1 - CASAFGQRTNYGYTF TGCGCCAGCGCTTTCGGACAGAGAACTAACTATGGCTACACCTTC
TRBJ2-3 12 - TRBV19 few CASKPGGDTQYF TGTGCCAGCAAACCTGGGGGGGATACGCAGTATTTT
TRBJ1-1 11 - TRBV7-3 - CASSSNSEAFF TGTGCCAGCAGCTCTAACAGTGAAGCTTTCTTT
TRBJ2-7 14 - TRBV2 few CASIKGASISEQYF TGTGCCAGCATAAAGGGAGCCTCTATCTCCGAGCAGTACTTC
TRBJ1-1 14 TRBD1 TRBV2 - CASSPQGSGTEAFF TGTGCCAGCAGCCCACAGGGGAGTGGAACTGAAGCTTTCTTT
TRBJ2-5 14 - TRBV7-6 - CASSLESPGKTQYF TGTGCCAGCAGCCTCGAATCGCCCGGGAAGACCCAGTACTTC
TRBJ2-1 16 - TRBV5-4 - CASSIGAGSSYNEQFF TGTGCCAGCAGCATAGGGGCGGGGAGCTCCTACAATGAGCAGTTCTTC
TRBJ2-7 15 TRBD1 TRBV27 - CASSFPGTGTYEQYF TGTGCCAGCAGTTTCCCCGGGACAGGGACCTACGAGCAGTACTTC